These T cell receptor beta chains were read from a single sample in a study of beta chain features in type 1 diabetes. TCRdb's table, derived via immunoSEQ multiplex PCR, lists solely in-frame clones and lacks some. The profile shows 400,000 or so clones, roughly 12% of them singletons. The sequenced material came from naive CD4+ T cells from blood. All receptors come from a woman aged 18 to 35 with type 1 diabetes. CDR3s include the opening cysteine and the closing phenylalanine or tryptophan. D genes are given only for firm matches. The size of a clone is reported for some rows only, either as once, few or many, or as a class for expanded clones.

clone_size d_call j_call v_call cdr3_aa cdr3_nt
- - TRBJ1-6 TRBV23-1 CASRTGYRPKAYNSPLHF TGCGCCAGCAGAACAGGGTACCGGCCTAAGGCCTATAATTCACCCCTCCACTTT
few - TRBJ2-1 TRBV5-4 CASWGFRQNEQFF TGTGCCAGCTGGGGCTTTCGGCAGAATGAGCAGTTCTTC
- - TRBJ1-2 TRBV28 CASRPTVNYGYTF TGTGCCAGCAGGCCTACAGTTAACTATGGCTACACCTTC
- TRBD1 TRBJ1-2 TRBV15 CATSRDRGPDGYTF TGTGCCACCAGTAGGGACAGGGGGCCGGATGGCTACACCTTC
- - TRBJ1-1 TRBV5-1 CASSGTGPNTEAFF TGCGCCAGCAGCGGAACAGGGCCGAACACTGAAGCTTTCTTT
- - TRBJ2-7 TRBV5-4 CASSLPRQGDEQYF TGTGCCAGCAGCCTGCCCCGGCAGGGCGACGAGCAGTACTTC
few - TRBJ2-5 TRBV7-2 CASSLPTVQETQYF TGTGCCAGCAGCTTACCGACAGTACAAGAGACCCAGTACTTC
- - TRBJ2-1 TRBV7-9 CASSLNSQGNEQFF TGTGCCAGCAGCTTAAATTCCCAGGGCAATGAGCAGTTCTTC
- TRBD1 TRBJ1-2 TRBV15 CATSRQGEVYGYTF TGTGCCACCAGCAGACAGGGGGAGGTCTATGGCTACACCTTC
few - TRBJ1-1 TRBV14 CASSQVTVAFF TGTGCCAGCAGCCAAGTCACGGTGGCTTTCTTT
- - TRBJ1-1 TRBV10-3 CAISDTRQSKNTEAFF TGTGCCATCAGTGACACGCGACAGAGTAAGAACACTGAAGCTTTCTTT
- - TRBJ2-5 TRBV2 CASSARETQYF TGTGCCAGCAGCGCCAGGGAGACCCAGTACTTC
few - TRBJ2-3 TRBV4-3 CASSQDRAGSTTDTQYF TGCGCCAGCAGCCAAGATCGGGCAGGGTCCACCACAGATACGCAGTATTTT
- - TRBJ2-1 TRBV19 CASSHTSSYNEQFF TGTGCCAGTAGTCACACTAGCTCCTACAATGAGCAGTTCTTC
few TRBD1 TRBJ1-1 TRBV7-9 CASSSRQGTEAFF TGTGCCAGCAGCTCCAGACAGGGCACTGAAGCTTTCTTT
- - TRBJ1-1 TRBV7-2 CASTWTANTEAFF TGTGCCAGCACCTGGACAGCGAACACTGAAGCTTTCTTT
- - TRBJ2-7 TRBV5-6 CASNRDLTGSYEQYF TGTGCCAGCAATCGAGACCTAACAGGGTCCTACGAGCAGTACTTC
- - TRBJ1-2 TRBV5-8 CASSLNPDYGYTF TGTGCCAGCAGCCTAAACCCCGACTATGGCTACACCTTC
few - TRBJ1-4 TRBV2 CASTGGSEKLFF TGTGCCAGCACTGGAGGGTCTGAAAAACTGTTTTTT
- - TRBJ2-1 TRBV5-1 CASSLHEVNEQFF TGCGCCAGCAGCCTCCACGAGGTCAATGAGCAGTTCTTC
few - TRBJ1-5 TRBV7-2 CASSPRPDINQPQHF TGTGCCAGCAGCCCCCGGCCAGACATCAATCAGCCCCAGCATTTT
- TRBD2 TRBJ2-1 TRBV18 CASSPSGTSGYNEQFF TGTGCCAGCTCACCCTCGGGGACTAGCGGGTACAATGAGCAGTTCTTC
- - TRBJ2-1 TRBV7-9 CASSLAGKGNNEQFF TGTGCCAGCAGCTTAGCAGGGAAGGGGAACAATGAGCAGTTCTTC
- TRBD1 TRBJ2-3 TRBV5-6 CASSFGQATDTQYF TGTGCCAGCAGCTTTGGACAGGCCACAGATACGCAGTATTTT
- TRBD2 TRBJ2-1 TRBV7-7 CASSLAGGDNEQFF TGTGCTAGCAGCTTAGCGGGCGGGGACAATGAGCAGTTCTTC
- TRBD2 TRBJ2-7 TRBV5-6 CASSLIGGSTYEQYF TGTGCCAGCAGCTTGATTGGCGGGAGCACCTACGAGCAGTACTTC
- TRBD1 TRBJ2-7 TRBV25-1 CASSETGKRTYEQYF TGTGCCAGCAGTGAGACAGGGAAGAGAACCTACGAGCAGTACTTC
few - TRBJ2-7 TRBV4-3 CASSQVGGGADKISYEQYF TGCGCCAGCAGCCAAGTGGGCGGGGGCGCAGATAAGATCTCCTACGAGCAGTACTTC